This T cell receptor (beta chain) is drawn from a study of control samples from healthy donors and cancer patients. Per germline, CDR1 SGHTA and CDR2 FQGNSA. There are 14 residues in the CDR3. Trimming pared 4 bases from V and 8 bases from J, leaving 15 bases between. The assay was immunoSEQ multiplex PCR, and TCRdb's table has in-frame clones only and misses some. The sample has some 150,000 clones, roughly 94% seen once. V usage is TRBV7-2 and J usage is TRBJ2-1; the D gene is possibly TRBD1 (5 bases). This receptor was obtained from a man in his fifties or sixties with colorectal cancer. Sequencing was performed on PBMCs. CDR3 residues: CASSSQTGHDEQFF. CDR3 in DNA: TGTGCCAGCAGCTCACAGACTGGACATGATGAGCAGTTCTTC.